The present T cell receptor (beta chain) was sequenced within a study of blood T cell repertoires in COVID-19. About the research overall: The United States, Italy and Spain provided the acute and convalescent COVID-19 samples.

In the authors' methods: By means of reference gene primer amplification, nucleated cell counts were estimated. Assay used: immunoSEQ multiplex PCR; TCRdb lists only in-frame clones, some missing. V, J and clone size derive from that table, while D and trimming were established from the DNA sequence. The table has approximately 400,000 clones, about 89% seen once; the top ten hold more than 0.95%. This clone appeared once. V shed 6 bases, J shed 5 bases, and the junction held 8 bases outside the gene matches. Looked up from germline, CDR1 is MNHEY and CDR2 is SVGEGT. The CDR3 is 17 residues long. The sequenced sample consisted of peripheral blood. The sequence was collected from a man between 40 and 49 years old with acute or convalescent COVID-19. V is TRBV6-2 or TRBV6-3 and J is TRBJ2-3; 16 positions match TRBD2. The CDR3: CASSPGLAGGQRDTQYF. The CDR3 region has the DNA TGTGCCAGCAGCCCGGGACTAGCGGGGGGGCAGAGAGATACGCAGTATTTT.